This T cell receptor beta chain was found in a study of identifying expanded T cells in peripheral blood. Clones were sequenced by immunoSEQ multiplex PCR, and TCRdb holds only the in-frame ones, with some missing. The profile shows nearly 60,000 clones, about nine tenths of them singletons. Study results and caveats: Technical replicates showed around 1.2 changed clones; approximately 2 weeks about 16.4; four weeks 19.

No infections or other immune events were documented during collection. V shed 4 bases and J 0 bases; nucleotides not matched to a gene: 6. CDR1 SGDLS and CDR2 YYNGEE come from the germline V gene. This CDR3 contains 17 residues. Only a few counts were recorded for this clone. Its antigen is unidentified. The chain carries TRBV9 and TRBJ2-6, with 8 bases identical to TRBD1. Source material: blood. This TCR derives from a person between 18 and 75 years old in good health. CDR3 protein: CASSSGTGISGANVLTF. The CDR3 nucleotides read TGTGCCAGCAGCTCCGGGACAGGAATCTCTGGGGCCAACGTCCTGACTTTC.